What follows describes a single T cell receptor (beta chain). The antigen this receptor binds is unknown. No much larger clonotype is one base removed from it; base qualities were not supplied. V gives up 1 base and J gives up 3 bases, and the segment between their germline ends measures 9 bases. CDR1 and CDR2, looked up from the germline V gene (reference sequence), are LNHDA and SQIVND. Spanning cysteine to phenylalanine, the CDR3 consists of 14 amino acids. Left in the record is the CDR3 DNA by itself, 42 bases read in frame from the first base. This entry belongs to a study of Ad26.COV2.S vaccination and SARS-CoV-2 variants (dated by TCRdb to about 2021). Background on the whole study: Vaccine-arm donors came from COV1001, a multicentre, randomized, double-blind, placebo-controlled phase I-IIa trial of Ad26.COV2.S in healthy adults. Ad26.COV2.S was administered intramuscularly at 5 x 10^10 or 1 x 10^11 viral particles, either as a single shot or as two shots given 56 days apart. TCRbeta repertoire sequencing served as the tool for gauging how specific and how broad the SARS-CoV-2-reactive T cell receptors were following Ad26.COV2.S vaccination. The TCR-sequenced set comprised around 30 samples: some 20 Ad26.COV2.S vaccine recipients, 5 placebo recipients and 8 SARS-CoV-2 convalescent individuals. Trial participants were randomized into five groups of five, in which low-dose or high-dose Ad26.COV2.S was given once or twice, or placebo was given on both occasions. Investigators remained blinded to trial group allocation during experiments and outcome assessment. General study outcomes and caveats: Ad26.COV2.S recipients had higher spike-specific TCR breadth than placebo recipients (P = 0.0014). Substantial breadth of spike-specific CD8+ and CD4+ T cell responses was reported after vaccination. According to the authors, total T cell responses may have been underestimated by the TCR breadth and depth analyses. Non-spike TCR breadth was comparable between vaccine and placebo recipients, consistent with the vaccine containing only spike. The study was not powered for comparison of responses between vaccine doses or regimens.

This sample's treatment or condition label indicates: 19 received Ad26.COV2.S at low or high dose, single or two shots; several received placebo; per-sample allocation not given. For vaccine and placebo recipients, the sequenced repertoires came from samples collected on day 63 after the first injection. In Cohort 1b, about 25 adults aged 18-55 years were enrolled at a single site in Boston, USA, between 29 July and 7 August 2020. Ad26.COV2.S consisted of a replication-incompetent adenovirus type 26 vector by which a prefusion-stabilized SARS-CoV-2 spike protein from the original Wuhan strain was expressed. The immunoSEQ Assay was the method used to sequence TCRbeta CDR3 regions. After extraction, genomic DNA underwent amplification by bias-controlled multiplex PCR, followed by high-throughput sequencing. The study's processing was this. Collapsing and filtering of sequences were performed to quantify the absolute abundance of each unique TCRbeta CDR3 region. T cell fraction was estimated by normalizing TCRbeta template counts to usable DNA, which was measured by amplifying reference genes present in all nucleated cells. Repertoire TCRs were annotated as SARS-CoV-2-specific when V gene, CDR3 amino acid sequence and J gene were exactly matched to a known reactive TCR set. The reference SARS-CoV-2 TCR set was obtained from MIRA and was filtered for enrichment in COVID-19-positive ImmuneCODE repertoires, whereby public or cross-reactive TCRs were removed. Based on the MIRA antigens, annotated TCRs were further analysed at the level of specific ORF or position within ORF. Breadth was defined as annotated unique rearrangements over total unique productive rearrangements; depth was the summed frequency of those rearrangements. TCR breadth was compared between groups using two-sided Wilcoxon rank-sum tests. The table was pulled from immuneACCESS by TCRdb, which kept in-frame rearrangements only. Such tables lose some clones; where checked, under half of the loss comes from unresolved V genes, and the rest has no known cause. V and J calls and clone size are as listed in that table; D and trimming were resolved from the DNA. A total of about 390,000 clones appear in this sample, about nine tenths of them only once. The biggest ten clones account for 3.5% of the sample.

Source: peripheral blood, taken in a trial of Ad26.COV2.S vaccine versus placebo. Recombination joined TRBV19 with TRBJ1-1; the D gene is perhaps TRBD1, from 5 matching bases. This TCR was sampled from a person between 18 and 65 years old who received the Ad26.COV2.S COVID-19 vaccine or a placebo. The DNA sequence is TGTGCCAGTAGTATAGCGGGGCGAGACACTGAAGCTTTCTTT. Translation gives CASSIAGRDTEAFF.